This T cell receptor beta chain was identified in a study of T-cell reconstitution after alpha-beta-depleted transplantation in children. This clonotype was found a few times. Construction of the TCRbeta library involved unique molecular identifiers. TCRdb reanalysed the PCR reads using MiXCR and keeps one entry per CDR3 protein. The sample includes approximately 340,000 distinct CDR3 sequences, under 13% seen only once; the top ten take approximately 2.3%. The receptor was isolated from a human donor who donated a stem cell graft to a child with acute lymphoblastic leukemia. The sequences come from PBMCs from the stem cell graft donor, collected from the stem cell graft.

CDR3 DNA: TGTGCCAGCAGCCAAGACTCGGAGACAGGGGTCTACGAGCAGTACTTC. This codes for CASSQDSETGVYEQYF. The chain couples TRBV4-2 to TRBJ2-7, with TRBD1 identical over 8 bases. CDR1 LGHNA and CDR2 YNFKEQ come from the germline V gene. The CDR3 runs 16 residues. V shed 0 bases, J shed 3 bases, and the junction held 7 bases outside the gene matches.